This passage covers 2 T cell receptor beta chains from one sample sequenced in a study of technical replicates of blood from a handful of donors. Produced via immunoSEQ multiplex PCR; TCRdb's table is partial and in-frame only. Of about 80,000 clones listed, roughly 96% are singletons. What was sequenced was T cells isolated from PBMCs. These receptors were obtained from a human donor in good health.

The rearrangement joins TRBV7-8 to TRBJ2-5; maybe TRBD1 (5 bases). This CDR3 has 10 residues. The germline V gene has CDR1 SGHVS and CDR2 FQNEAQ. V lost 5 bases to trimming and J lost 7 bases, with 5 bases between them. In DNA, the CDR3 is TGTGCCAGCAGCAGGGGGACCCAGTACTTC. Amino acid sequence: CASSRGTQYF.

The V gene is TRBV19, the J gene TRBJ1-2; 8 bases are a match to TRBD1. Trimming took 3 bases from V and 2 from J; bases not matched to a gene: 5. CDR1 and CDR2 (germline): LNHDA, SQIVND (reference sequence). CDR3 length: 15 amino acids. Written as DNA, the CDR3 is TGTGCCAGTAGTATCAGGGGGCAAGGGAACTATGGCTACACCTTC. Encoded protein: CASSIRGQGNYGYTF.